These 15 T cell receptor beta chains were sequenced from one sample in a study of identical twins. TCRdb reprocessed the 5' RACE reads via MiXCR and lists one record per CDR3 protein. In the table there are about 470,000 distinct CDR3 sequences, approximately 24% of which are singletons. This same sample was also taken into another study, of T cells expressing NK-cell markers.

Sequenced sample: CD4+ T cells sorted from blood. All receptors come from a woman younger than 30 in good health.

In its sample, this clonotype was seen a few times. The chain couples TRBV10-2 to TRBJ2-1; 11 bases map to TRBD2. The trim removed 6 bases at V and 3 bases at J, leaving 7 bases unmatched. Germline values: CDR1 WSHSY, CDR2 SAAADI. CDR3 length: 16 amino acids. The CDR3 here is CASSQTSGKSYNEQFF. In DNA, the CDR3 is TGCGCCAGCAGCCAGACTAGCGGGAAAAGCTACAATGAGCAGTTCTTC.

This clonotype was counted between two and nine times. The chain employs TRBV10-3 and TRBJ2-1, with D possibly called TRBD1 or TRBD2 (5 bases each). The CDR3 loop spans 18 amino acids. CDR1 and CDR2 (germline): ENHRY, SYGVKD. V lost 8 bases, J lost 0 bases, and 23 bases lay in between. The DNA of the CDR3 is TGTGCCATCGGTTCGGGACCCTCATTCCCAGGCTCCTACAATGAGCAGTTCTTC. Its protein is CAIGSGPSFPGSYNEQFF.

The chain has TRBV5-1 and TRBJ2-7; D is unresolved. Germline CDR1 reads SGHRS; CDR2 reads YFSETQ. The CDR3 runs to 15 residues. The germline V and J ends were trimmed by 4 bases and 7 bases, with 21 bases remaining between them. CDR3 protein: CASSPGSTGSGEQYF. The CDR3 DNA reads TGCGCCAGCAGCCCAGGCAGTACTGGGTCCGGTGAGCAGTACTTC.

This clonotype has a handful of counts. The chain has TRBV6-1 and TRBJ2-7; no clear D. Germline V gives CDR1 MNHNS, CDR2 SASEGT. The CDR3 length is 14 residues. Between the trimmed V and J ends, which lost 5 bases and 2 bases, there was a span of 13 bases. For the CDR3, the DNA is TGTGCCAGCAGTAAGCTAGTTCCCCCCTACGAGCAGTACTTC. Encoded protein: CASSKLVPPYEQYF.

This clonotype was found a few times. The chain recombines TRBV20-1 with TRBJ2-7; D unclear. Germline V gene data show CDR1 as DFQATT and CDR2 as SNEGSKA (reference sequence). Trimming removed 5 bases at V and 1 base at J, with 9 bases between. This CDR3 contains 12 residues. CDR3 DNA sequence: TGCAGTGCTCGCAAGGCTTCCTACGAGCAGTACTTC. This codes for CSARKASYEQYF.

The chain carries TRBV4-3 and TRBJ1-5, with 7 positions matching TRBD1. Germline CDR1 LGHNA, CDR2 YSLEER. CDR3 length equals 14 residues. With V trimmed by 3 bases and J by 4 bases, 3 bases remained unmatched. The CDR3 protein is CASSHRQGNQPQHF. The DNA of the CDR3 is TGCGCCAGCAGCCACAGACAGGGAAATCAGCCCCAGCATTTT.

The chain carries TRBV6-6 and TRBJ1-1; D not certain. The ends were cut back, 7 bases at V and 2 bases at J, with 8 bases in the middle. The CDR3 runs to 12 residues. The V gene's germline CDR1 is MNHNY and CDR2 SVGAGI (reference sequence). The CDR3 DNA sequence: TGTGCCAGCACCGACCGTAACACTGAAGCTTTCTTT. Amino acid sequence: CASTDRNTEAFF.

The CDR3 bases are TGTGCCAGCAGCCAAATATTCGCCCCAGGACTAGCGGACCAAGAGACCCAGTACTTC. It yields the protein CASSQIFAPGLADQETQYF. The chain combines TRBV4-2 with TRBJ2-5; 10 bases map to TRBD2. The CDR3 totals 19 residues. J lost 0 bases, V lost 2 bases, and 12 bases had no gene match. Germline values: CDR1 LGHNA, CDR2 YNFKEQ.

In its sample, this clonotype was seen a few times. The V gene is TRBV9, the J gene TRBJ2-1; maybe TRBD2 (6 bases). Germline V gene lookup returns CDR1 SGDLS and CDR2 YYNGEE. Trimming shortened V by 2 bases and J by 10 bases, and 19 bases separated the two germline ends. The CDR3 extends over 15 amino acids. CDR3 nucleotides: TGTGCCAGCAGCGTTTCGGGGGACTTACACTCGGAGCAGTTCTTC. Protein product: CASSVSGDLHSEQFF.

V gene TRBV7-2 combines with J gene TRBJ2-1; D is ambiguous. The CDR3 runs to 12 residues. Trimming took off 2 bases at V and 6 bases at J, with 5 bases between the two ends. Germline loops: CDR1 SGHTA, CDR2 FQGNSA. As DNA, the CDR3 is TGTGCCAGCAGCTTATGGATCAATGAGCAGTTCTTC. Protein: CASSLWINEQFF. The full variable domain, with the rest looked up from reference TRBV7-2 and TRBJ2-1, is GAGVSQSPSNKVTEKGKDVELRCDPISGHTALYWYRQSLGQGLEFLIYFQGNSAPDKSGLPSDRFSAERTGGSVSTLTIQRTQQEDSAVYLCASSLWINEQFFGPGTRLTVL.

The chain recombines TRBV30 with TRBJ1-2; possibly TRBD1 for D (6 bases). This CDR3 spans 12 amino acids. Trimming left V 0 bases short and J 7 bases short, with 9 bases between. Germline-derived CDR1 and CDR2 are GTSNPN and SVGIG (reference sequence). This CDR3 reads CAWSVRGGGYTF. The DNA of the CDR3 is TGTGCCTGGAGTGTACGAGGGGGTGGCTACACCTTC.

V is TRBV10-3 and J is TRBJ2-5; D is undetermined. This CDR3 comprises 15 residues. Per germline, CDR1 ENHRY and CDR2 SYGVKD. Trimming left V 3 bases short and J 2 bases short, with 13 bases between. The CDR3: CAISDKGRRQETQYF. As DNA, the CDR3 is TGTGCCATCAGTGACAAAGGCCGCAGACAAGAGACCCAGTACTTC.

This clonotype was recorded a few times. The CDR3 coding sequence is TGTGCCAGCAGTGAAGGGTCGGCTAGTAGCTATGAGCAGTTCTTC. Amino acids: CASSEGSASSYEQFF. This chain links TRBV25-1 with TRBJ2-1, with unresolved D. Germline V CDR1 and CDR2: MGHDK, SYGVNS. The V and J ends lost 2 bases and 8 bases respectively, with 16 bases between them. CDR3 length equals 15 residues.

A few counts support this clonotype. The rearrangement links TRBV2 to TRBJ1-5; D ambiguous. V was cut by 4 bases and J by 7 bases, with 14 bases left in between. This CDR3 is built from 14 residues. The germline V gene encodes CDR1 SNHLY and CDR2 FYNNEI. The CDR3 nucleotides are TGTGCCAGCAGTGTTGAGAGCGGTCAACAGCCCCAGCATTTT. Its translation: CASSVESGQQPQHF.

This clonotype has a handful of counts. The chain employs TRBV4-3 and TRBJ2-4; weak D call: TRBD1 (5 bases). Between the trimmed V and J ends, which lost 0 bases and 3 bases, there was a span of 12 bases. CDR1 and CDR2 (germline): LGHNA, YSLEER. CDR3 length equals 16 residues. CDR3 amino acids: CASSQDRDWGKNIQYF. The CDR3 DNA follows: TGCGCCAGCAGCCAAGACAGGGATTGGGGCAAAAACATTCAGTACTTC.